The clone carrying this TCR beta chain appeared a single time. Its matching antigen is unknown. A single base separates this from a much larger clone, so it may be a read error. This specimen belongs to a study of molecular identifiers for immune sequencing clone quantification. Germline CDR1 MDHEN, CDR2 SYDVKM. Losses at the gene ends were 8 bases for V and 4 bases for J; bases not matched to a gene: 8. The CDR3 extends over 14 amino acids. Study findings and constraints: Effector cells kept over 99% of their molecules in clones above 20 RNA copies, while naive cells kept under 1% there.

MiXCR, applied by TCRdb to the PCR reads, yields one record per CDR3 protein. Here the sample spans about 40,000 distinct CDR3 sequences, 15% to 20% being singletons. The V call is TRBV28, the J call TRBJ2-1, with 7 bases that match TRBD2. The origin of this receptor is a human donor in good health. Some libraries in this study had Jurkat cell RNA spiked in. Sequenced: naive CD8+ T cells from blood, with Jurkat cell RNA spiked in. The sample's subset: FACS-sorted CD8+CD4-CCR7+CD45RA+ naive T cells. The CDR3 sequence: CASGPRGGYNEQFF. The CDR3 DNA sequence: TGTGCCAGCGGCCCCCGCGGGGGATACAATGAGCAGTTCTTC.